These T cell receptor beta chains were read from a single sample in a study of T-cell memory formation after mild COVID-19. TCRdb analysed the 5' RACE reads with MiXCR anew, one entry per CDR3 protein. This table has nearly 350,000 distinct CDR3 sequences, about an eighth appearing once. Sequenced material: PBMCs or a T cell subset sorted from them (not recorded which). The receptors come from a man in his late teens or twenties who had mild COVID-19 (a few samples of this study predate the infection). Cell type and time point are not known. Both conserved end residues are trimmed from each CDR3. Each record gives: V gene, CDR3 protein.

v_gene: TRBV7-6; CDR3aa: ASSLSSGTNQPQH
v_gene: TRBV4-1; CDR3aa: ASSRKDKGPGELF
v_gene: TRBV5-1; CDR3aa: ASAGEVYNEQF
v_gene: TRBV24-1; CDR3aa: ATSGGGDRGNNEQF
v_gene: TRBV7-6; CDR3aa: ASSYGLAGDLTPGSCF
v_gene: TRBV4-1; CDR3aa: ASSPDREREQY
v_gene: TRBV6-2/TRBV6-3; CDR3aa: ASSYSRRGGDTQY
v_gene: TRBV6-5; CDR3aa: ASSEPTGIGYT
v_gene: TRBV6-2/TRBV6-3; CDR3aa: ASSPALRNEQF
v_gene: TRBV9; CDR3aa: ASSVGPGANVLT
v_gene: TRBV7-3; CDR3aa: ASSFQSSGANVLT
v_gene: TRBV5-1; CDR3aa: ASGSGATYEQY
v_gene: TRBV6-2/TRBV6-3; CDR3aa: ASSFLRDTTRVNTEAF
v_gene: TRBV20-1; CDR3aa: SARDPGLAGDQSSYEQY
v_gene: TRBV7-2; CDR3aa: ASSKTSGYYNEQF
v_gene: TRBV3-1; CDR3aa: ASSQHALTSTDTQY